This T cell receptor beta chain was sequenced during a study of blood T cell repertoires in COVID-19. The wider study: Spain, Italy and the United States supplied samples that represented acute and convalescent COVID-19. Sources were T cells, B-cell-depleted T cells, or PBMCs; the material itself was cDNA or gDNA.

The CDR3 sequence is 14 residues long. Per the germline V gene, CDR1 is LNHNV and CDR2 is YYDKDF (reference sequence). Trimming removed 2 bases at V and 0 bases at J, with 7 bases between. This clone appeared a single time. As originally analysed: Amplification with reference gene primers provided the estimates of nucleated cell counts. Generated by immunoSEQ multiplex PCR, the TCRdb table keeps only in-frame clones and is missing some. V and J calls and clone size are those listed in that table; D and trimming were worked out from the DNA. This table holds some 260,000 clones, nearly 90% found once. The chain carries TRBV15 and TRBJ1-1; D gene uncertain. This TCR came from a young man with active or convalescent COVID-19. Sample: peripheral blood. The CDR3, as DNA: TGTGCCACCAGCAGACCTACCCTGAACACTGAAGCTTTCTTT. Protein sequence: CATSRPTLNTEAFF.